Listed here is a single T cell receptor beta chain. Its antigen is still unknown. Nothing much larger sits one base from this clone, and base qualities are not available. These data belong to a study of T cells in Graves' hyperthyroidism and ophthalmopathy (dated by TCRdb to about 2019). With respect to the entire study: Peripheral blood samples were taken at the time of initial diagnosis, prior to any treatment. TCR V-J signatures able to tell the groups apart were searched for in a discovery cohort of approximately 95 patients, of whom 40 to 45 had Graves' ophthalmopathy and about 60 had stable Graves' hyperthyroidism. According to the paper, TCR Vbeta CDR3 sequencing was carried out on about 140 peripheral blood samples, which came from fewer than 50 ophthalmopathy, under 85 hyperthyroidism and about 17 progressor patients. The approximately 90 discovery patients were randomly split 7:3 into training and test sets. Thyroid tissue and blood T-cell repertoires from six or seven Graves' hyperthyroidism patients were also compared in the study. Prospective prediction of ophthalmopathy was tested in an independent validation cohort consisting of some 20 hyperthyroidism patients and 15 to 17 patients who later progressed to ophthalmopathy. Once sampling was done, hyperthyroidism patients were given methimazole at a starting dose of 30 mg daily, whereas ophthalmopathy patients were given high-dose intravenous methylprednisolone.

Moderately to severely active disease, a Clinical Activity Score of at least 3, a NOSPECS grade of at least 4, and a duration under 3 months were present in ophthalmopathy patients. Patients with uncontrolled infections, other autoimmune diseases, pregnancy or lactation were excluded. Diagnoses were based on clinical symptoms, serum thyroxine and TRAb, thyroid ultrasound and orbital computed tomography. Ficoll-Paque density gradient centrifugation was used to isolate PBMCs from about 9 ml of fresh peripheral blood. Total RNA was extracted with Trizol reagent, and quality was checked on an Agilent 2100 Bioanalyzer. The CDR3 goes from the cysteine to the phenylalanine over 11 residues. Of all the DNA, just the CDR3 is kept, 33 bases in frame from base 1. The germline V gene provides CDR1 KGHSH and CDR2 LQKENI. V loses 2 bases, J loses 8 bases, and the germline ends lie 6 bases apart. TCR beta CDR3 regions were amplified from RNA transcripts. The TCR CDR3 was subjected to a first round of RT-PCR using the HTBI primer set and the Qiagen OneStep RT-PCR kit. A second multiplex PCR round built the libraries, followed by size selection and purification. Libraries were sequenced paired-end with 100 bp reads on an Illumina HiSeq2000. In the paper's pipeline: Raw data were processed with SOAPnuke, discarding reads with adapters, uncalled bases, mean Phred below 15, or no exact constant-primer or identifier match. High-quality paired reads were merged with COPE v1.2.5, and unique nucleotide sequences were defined as clonotypes. Clonotypes were aligned to IMGT TRBV, TRBD and TRBJ reference segments using MiTCR v1.1. The analysis was restricted to V-J combinations with a frequency above 0.0001, which together covered around 99% of the repertoires. The TCS score was defined as the ratio of F50 (clonal expansion) to E x V (chaos), calculated using BLOSUM62-based TCRdist between CDR3 peptides within each V-J. Welch's t-statistics and random forest reduced 500 to 650 V-J features to some 14, which were used in a naive Bayes classifier (R e1071). The Morisita-Horn index was used to measure how similar the thyroid and blood repertoires were. TCRdb ran its own pipeline on the public reads, namely fastp trimming at Q25 and MiXCR clone calling, and kept in-frame beta chains. One record per CDR3 amino acid sequence lists the most common genes and DNA. The V and J calls follow TCRdb's processing rather than the paper's. Here the sample has hundreds of thousands of distinct CDR3 sequences; 14% to 15% occur a single time. In total, the top ten clones hold 3.5% to 4.5% of the sample.

Overall results and qualifications from the work: Ophthalmopathy was separated from stable hyperthyroidism by a 13 V-J signature model, with around 90% sensitivity and 81% to 82% specificity obtained in cross-validation and 80%/75% obtained in testing. In validation, the model predicted progression to ophthalmopathy a median of 6.5 months before onset, with 70% to 71% sensitivity and nearly 75% specificity. No statistical method was used to fix the sample size in advance, and group allocation was not hidden from the investigators. Blood samples also contained most of the expanded thyroid clonotypes (frequency above 0.001), which suggests that blood repertoires may reflect thyroid immune responses.

This TCR was recovered from a woman between 40 and 50 years old with Graves' ophthalmopathy. The chain uses TRBV18 and TRBJ1-2; the D gene is unclear. Sequencing was carried out using blood. The CDR3 corresponds to CASSPKDGYTF. The DNA reads TGTGCCAGCTCACCAAAGGACGGCTACACCTTC.